These T cell receptor beta chains were read from a single sample in a study of tumor and adjacent non-tumor tissue in lung cancer. TCRdb fed the multiplex PCR reads into MiXCR, producing one record per CDR3 protein. The sample shows 75,000 to 95,000 distinct CDR3 sequences, around 80% of them seen only once. Sequences were obtained from distant non-tumor lung tissue. Source of these receptors: a woman aged 50 to 65 with non-small cell lung cancer. Both conserved end residues are part of each CDR3. The order of the fields is J gene, D gene, clone size, V gene, CDR3 protein, CDR3 DNA. D genes are given only for firm matches. Clone size, where shown, is once, few, many, or a class for clones that have expanded.

j_call: TRBJ2-2; d_call: -; clone_size: -; v_call: TRBV11-2; cdr3_aa: CVSGLVGTGELFF; cdr3_nt: TGTGTCAGCGGCTTAGTGGGGACCGGCGAGCTGTTTTTT
j_call: TRBJ2-2; d_call: TRBD1; clone_size: -; v_call: TRBV12-3/TRBV12-4; cdr3_aa: CARSLGTGTNSGELLF; cdr3_nt: TGTGCCAGGAGTTTAGGGACAGGGACAAACTCCGGGGAGCTGTTATTT
j_call: TRBJ2-7; d_call: -; clone_size: -; v_call: TRBV4-2; cdr3_aa: CASSHAVEAAPCEQYF; cdr3_nt: TGTGCCAGCAGCCATGCAGTAGAGGCGGCCCCATGCGAGCAGTACTTC
j_call: TRBJ2-1; d_call: TRBD2; clone_size: -; v_call: TRBV20-1; cdr3_aa: CSAIAGGSWRECRRQFF; cdr3_nt: TGCAGTGCTATAGCTGGGGGTAGTTGGCGGGAGTGCCGGAGGCAGTTCTTC
j_call: TRBJ1-6; d_call: -; clone_size: -; v_call: TRBV4-1; cdr3_aa: CVIIQAGNSYNSPLLF; cdr3_nt: TGCGTCATCATCCAAGCGGGCAACTCCTATAATTCACCCCTCCTCTTT
j_call: TRBJ2-5; d_call: TRBD2; clone_size: -; v_call: TRBV20-1; cdr3_aa: CSARRSGTSRETQYF; cdr3_nt: TGCAGTGCTAGAAGATCCGGGACTAGCAGAGAGACCCAGTACTTC
j_call: TRBJ2-3; d_call: -; clone_size: -; v_call: TRBV7-9; cdr3_aa: CASSLADRWLADTQYF; cdr3_nt: TGTGCGAGCAGCCTCGCCGACAGGTGGCTGGCAGATACGCAGTATTTT
j_call: TRBJ2-2; d_call: TRBD2; clone_size: -; v_call: TRBV6-2/TRBV6-3; cdr3_aa: CASSSRTSGRRARELFF; cdr3_nt: TGTGCCAGCAGTTCCCGGACTAGCGGGAGAAGGGCGAGGGAGCTGTTTTTT
j_call: TRBJ2-2; d_call: -; clone_size: -; v_call: TRBV6-4; cdr3_aa: CVNSEAENTGELFF; cdr3_nt: TGTGTCAACAGTGAAGCAGAGAACACCGGGGAGCTGTTTTTT
j_call: TRBJ2-7; d_call: -; clone_size: -; v_call: TRBV11-2; cdr3_aa: CAISLVKDSYEQYF; cdr3_nt: TGTGCCATCAGCTTAGTTAAGGACAGCTATGAGCAGTACTTC
j_call: TRBJ2-7; d_call: TRBD2; clone_size: -; v_call: TRBV7-8; cdr3_aa: CARKKKQRGPFYKHYF; cdr3_nt: TGTGCCAGGAAAAAGAAGCAGCGGGGACCCTTCTACAAGCACTACTTC
j_call: TRBJ2-7; d_call: -; clone_size: -; v_call: TRBV4-1; cdr3_aa: CASNQTPSDSYEQYF; cdr3_nt: TGCGCCAGCAACCAAACCCCGTCAGACTCCTACGAGCAGTACTTC
j_call: TRBJ2-5; d_call: -; clone_size: -; v_call: TRBV11-2; cdr3_aa: CASTLDPSGRVTQYF; cdr3_nt: TGTGCCAGCACCTTAGATCCCAGCGGTAGGGTGACCCAGTACTTC
j_call: TRBJ1-4; d_call: -; clone_size: -; v_call: TRBV29-1; cdr3_aa: CSVGSPGEKLFF; cdr3_nt: TGCAGCGTTGGTAGCCCTGGGGAAAAACTGTTTTTT
j_call: TRBJ2-7; d_call: TRBD2; clone_size: -; v_call: TRBV4-2; cdr3_aa: CASSQESGGRAMQYF; cdr3_nt: TGTGCCAGCAGCCAAGAGTCTGGAGGGAGGGCCATGCAGTACTTC
j_call: TRBJ1-2; d_call: -; clone_size: -; v_call: TRBV29-1; cdr3_aa: CSVEEDLDSNGYIF; cdr3_nt: TGCAGCGTTGAAGAGGATCTTGACTCAAATGGCTACATCTTC
j_call: TRBJ2-1; d_call: -; clone_size: -; v_call: TRBV2; cdr3_aa: CASSDQSGGYNEQFF; cdr3_nt: TGTGCCAGCAGTGATCAAAGCGGCGGGTACAATGAGCAGTTCTTC
j_call: TRBJ1-2; d_call: -; clone_size: medium-sized; v_call: TRBV12-3/TRBV12-4; cdr3_aa: CASSLRTSGYTF; cdr3_nt: TGTGCCAGCAGTTTACGCACGAGTGGCTACACCTTC
j_call: TRBJ1-5; d_call: -; clone_size: many; v_call: TRBV12-3/TRBV12-4; cdr3_aa: CASTRSRGTQPQHF; cdr3_nt: TGTGCCAGCACCAGGTCGAGGGGTACTCAGCCCCAGCATTTT
j_call: TRBJ2-1; d_call: TRBD2; clone_size: -; v_call: TRBV4-1; cdr3_aa: CASRQGLAGINEQFF; cdr3_nt: TGCGCCAGCAGACAAGGCCTAGCGGGAATAAATGAGCAGTTCTTC
j_call: TRBJ2-3; d_call: -; clone_size: few; v_call: TRBV4-1; cdr3_aa: CTSSLRSTDMQYF; cdr3_nt: TGCACCAGCAGCTTACGGAGCACAGATATGCAGTATTTT
j_call: TRBJ2-7; d_call: -; clone_size: -; v_call: TRBV10-3; cdr3_aa: CAISSRRGTGNSYEQYF; cdr3_nt: TGTGCCATCAGTTCTAGGAGGGGGACGGGGAACTCCTACGAGCAGTACTTC
j_call: TRBJ2-3; d_call: TRBD1; clone_size: -; v_call: TRBV12-3/TRBV12-4; cdr3_aa: CDFGKDRSTDTQYF; cdr3_nt: TGTGACTTCGGGAAGGACAGGAGCACAGATACGCAGTATTTT
j_call: TRBJ2-7; d_call: -; clone_size: -; v_call: TRBV7-8; cdr3_aa: CASRPAHCYEQYF; cdr3_nt: TGTGCTAGCAGGCCAGCCCACTGCTACGAGCAGTACTTC
j_call: TRBJ1-2; d_call: TRBD1; clone_size: many; v_call: TRBV10-2; cdr3_aa: CASNPGQGANYGYTF; cdr3_nt: TGCGCCAGCAATCCGGGGCAGGGGGCTAACTATGGCTACACCTTC
j_call: TRBJ2-7; d_call: TRBD1; clone_size: once; v_call: TRBV5-6; cdr3_aa: CACSLTGDDEQYF; cdr3_nt: TGTGCCTGCAGCCTAACAGGGGACGACGAGCAGTACTTC
j_call: TRBJ2-6; d_call: -; clone_size: -; v_call: TRBV6-5; cdr3_aa: CVSGYGANVLTF; cdr3_nt: TGTGTCAGCGGTTATGGGGCCAACGTCCTGACTTTC
j_call: TRBJ2-7; d_call: TRBD1; clone_size: -; v_call: TRBV28; cdr3_aa: CAGQGVLTNDQHF; cdr3_nt: TGTGCCGGCCAGGGGGTGCTGACCAACGATCAGCACTTC
j_call: TRBJ2-7; d_call: TRBD2; clone_size: -; v_call: TRBV5-4; cdr3_aa: CASSPGLVGSGEQYF; cdr3_nt: TGTGCCAGCAGCCCCGGACTAGTGGGAAGTGGCGAGCAGTATTTC
j_call: TRBJ2-2; d_call: TRBD2; clone_size: -; v_call: TRBV24-1; cdr3_aa: CATSDFPDSGRPPELFF; cdr3_nt: TGTGCCACCAGTGATTTCCCCGATAGCGGGAGGCCCCCGGAGCTGTTTTTT
j_call: TRBJ2-1; d_call: -; clone_size: -; v_call: TRBV11-3; cdr3_aa: CTNSLVDGGEKFF; cdr3_nt: TGTACCAACAGCTTAGTGGACGGGGGTGAGAAGTTCTTC
j_call: TRBJ2-5; d_call: TRBD1; clone_size: -; v_call: TRBV11-1; cdr3_aa: CANSSTGQDQYF; cdr3_nt: TGCGCCAACAGCTCGACGGGACAGGACCAGTACTTC
j_call: TRBJ2-6; d_call: -; clone_size: -; v_call: TRBV12-3/TRBV12-4; cdr3_aa: CASSRGPQTGANVLIF; cdr3_nt: TGTGCCAGCAGCCGTGGTCCGCAAACTGGGGCCAACGTCCTGATTTTC